This record concerns one TCR beta chain sequence. This CDR3 contains 17 residues. CDR1 and CDR2 (germline): KGHDR, SFDVKD. V shed 4 bases, J shed 7 bases, and the junction held 15 bases outside the gene matches. The sample is drawn from a study of blood T cells in healthy people across ages. PCR was performed a second time for about 7 to 11 cycles using a sample-barcoded 5' primer and a J-beta primer mix. MiXCR was run by TCRdb on the 5' RACE reads, yielding one entry per CDR3 protein. The sample contains around 800,000 distinct CDR3 sequences, roughly 50% of which appear only once. This chain joins TRBV24-1 and TRBJ2-1; 7 bases fit TRBD2. Material: blood. This TCR derives from a man older than 75 in good health. The DNA of the CDR3 is TGTGCCACCAGTGAGGACCCTAGGCCAGCGGGATATAATGAGCAGTTCTTC. Translating gives CATSEDPRPAGYNEQFF.